The 3 T cell receptor beta chains presented below share a single source sample, sequenced in a study of early T cells in non-severe SARS-CoV-2 infection. TCRdb reanalysed the 5' RACE reads using MiXCR and keeps one entry per CDR3 protein. The sample records 40,000 or so distinct CDR3 sequences, 5.5% being singletons. The material sequenced was whole blood, taken at baseline. The origin of the receptors is an adult who was a healthcare worker with PCR-confirmed SARS-CoV-2 infection or an uninfected control (not recorded which).

This clonotype was seen ten or more times. J is TRBJ1-2 and V is TRBV20-1; D possibly corresponds to TRBD1 (6 bases). This CDR3 has 15 amino acids. Germline loops: CDR1 DFQATT, CDR2 SNEGSKA (reference sequence). V shed 1 base and J shed 0 bases, with 12 bases lying between them. CDR3: CSARVVDRTNYGYTF. The CDR3, as DNA: TGCAGTGCTAGAGTCGTGGACAGAACTAACTATGGCTACACCTTC.

This clonotype was picked up many times. The gene calls are TRBV6-6 and TRBJ2-7; D perhaps matches TRBD1 (6 bases). Trimming stripped 0 bases from V and 4 bases from J, with 13 bases between. The V gene's germline CDR1 is MNHNY and CDR2 SVGAGI (reference sequence). CDR3 length equals 15 residues. CDR3 nucleotides: TGTGCCAGCAGTTACTCGAGAGGACAGACTTACGAGCAGTACTTC. This sequence encodes CASSYSRGQTYEQYF.

This clonotype was observed many times. J is TRBJ2-7 and V is TRBV6-2 or TRBV6-3; D gene uncertain. Per the germline V gene, CDR1 is MNHEY and CDR2 is SVGEGT. Trimming took off 6 bases at V and 0 bases at J, with 9 bases between the two ends. This CDR3 region has 13 residues. The CDR3 DNA reads as TGTGCCAGCAGGGGCCGCGACTCCTACGAGCAGTACTTC. Translated, it gives CASRGRDSYEQYF.